The 7 T cell receptor beta chains below all came from one sample that was sequenced in a study of radiotherapy plus CTLA-4 blockade in lung cancer (dated by TCRdb to 2017 to 2018). Libraries came from the immunoSEQ multiplex PCR assay. Not all clones reach the TCRdb copy of this immuneACCESS table, which keeps in-frame sequences only. Checked studies attribute under half of the gap to unresolved V genes and leave the rest unexplained. This sample is represented by approximately 40,000 clones; 80% to 90% of them were singletons. 20% to 25% of the sample comes from the top ten. The material was peripheral blood, obtained from a patient treated with radiotherapy plus ipilimumab. These TCRs come from a human donor with non-small cell lung cancer whose response to radiotherapy plus ipilimumab could not be evaluated.

This chain uses TRBV19 with TRBJ2-5, with 9 bases fitting TRBD2. Germline loops: CDR1 LNHDA, CDR2 SQIVND (reference sequence). CDR3 length: 16 residues. V gave up 4 bases and J gave up 0 bases; unmatched junction bases: 6. CDR3 loop: CASSKTSGAYQETQYF. The CDR3 nucleotides read TGTGCCAGTAGTAAGACTAGCGGAGCGTACCAAGAGACCCAGTACTTC.

The chain couples TRBV5-1 to TRBJ1-2, with TRBD1 matching 10 bases. The ends lost 3 bases at V and 8 bases at J; junction bases unmatched: 13. The V gene's germline CDR1 is SGHRS and CDR2 YFSETQ. CDR3 length equals 16 residues. CDR3 in DNA: TGCGCCAGCAGCTCGGGACAGGGGCCCGGCACCATGGGCTACACCTTC. Translating gives CASSSGQGPGTMGYTF.

This rearrangement joins TRBV15 to TRBJ2-1; 12 bases fit TRBD1. The germline V gene encodes CDR1 LNHNV and CDR2 YYDKDF (reference sequence). V trimming: 2 bases; J trimming: 6 bases; junction bases outside the gene matches: 5. The CDR3 spans 16 residues. CDR3 DNA: TGTGCCACCAGCAGATTGGGACAGGGGGCCCTCAATGAGCAGTTCTTC. Amino acids: CATSRLGQGALNEQFF. The full variable domain, its missing parts supplied by reference TRBV15 and TRBJ2-1, is DAMVIQNPRYQVTQFGKPVTLSCSQTLNHNVMYWYQQKSSQAPKLLFHYYDKDFNNEADTPDNFQSRRPNTSFCFLDIRSPGLGDTAMYLCATSRLGQGALNEQFFGPGTRLTVL.

This chain uses TRBV2 with TRBJ2-1; TRBD2 matches 8 bases. The germline V gene has CDR1 SNHLY and CDR2 FYNNEI. Losses at the gene ends were 8 bases for V and 12 bases for J; bases not matched to a gene: 9. The length of the CDR3 is 12 residues. The CDR3 loop is CASGGGGQGQFF. The CDR3 DNA reads as TGTGCCAGCGGGGGCGGGGGGCAGGGGCAGTTCTTC.

The chain combines TRBV6-1 with TRBJ1-1; D is undetermined. There are 15 residues in the CDR3. Trimming took 2 bases from V and 0 from J, leaving 10 bases between them. Germline V gene data show CDR1 as MNHNS and CDR2 as SASEGT. As DNA, the CDR3 is TGTGCCAGCAGTGAATGGCGTCAGGTGAACACTGAAGCTTTCTTT. This translates into CASSEWRQVNTEAFF.

The chain uses TRBV6-4 and TRBJ2-2, with 8 bases matching TRBD1. Germline V gene sequence: CDR1 MRHNA, CDR2 SNTAGT. With V trimmed by 6 bases and J by 4 bases, 7 bases remained unmatched. This CDR3 comprises 15 residues. CDR3 DNA sequence: TGTGCCAGCAGGAGGGAGACAGGGGTCACCGGGGAGCTGTTTTTT. Translated: CASRRETGVTGELFF.

The chain links TRBV7-9 to TRBJ2-3; weak D call: TRBD1 (5 bases). The CDR3 has 14 amino acids. Germline CDR1 is SEHNR and CDR2 is FQNEAQ (reference sequence). Between the trimmed V and J ends, which lost 1 base and 2 bases, there was a span of 7 bases. CDR3 amino acids: CASSLETDTDTQYF. Written as DNA, the CDR3 is TGTGCCAGCAGCTTAGAGACAGACACAGATACGCAGTATTTT.